These 8 T cell receptor beta chains came from one sample sequenced in a study of blood T cell repertoires in COVID-19. Sequencing was performed with immunoSEQ multiplex PCR; in TCRdb, only in-frame clones are kept and a portion is missing. The top ten hold approximately 0.99% of the sample, which has 320,000 or so clones, more than 75% seen once. The source material was PBMCs or T cells enriched from blood (not recorded which). The source is a woman aged 25 to 39 who had recovered from COVID-19.

This sequence joins TRBV27 and TRBJ1-5; no definite D call. CDR1 MNHEY and CDR2 SMNVEV come from the germline V gene (reference sequence). The V and J ends lost 3 bases and 7 bases respectively, with 13 bases between them. The CDR3 covers 14 residues. CDR3 in amino acids: CASSFNGRRQPQHF. CDR3 sequence (DNA): TGTGCCAGCAGTTTTAACGGTAGGAGGCAGCCCCAGCATTTT.

The rearrangement links TRBV7-2 to TRBJ1-6; a possible D gene is TRBD1 (5 bases). The CDR3 has 14 residues. V lost 1 base and J lost 11, with 12 bases in between. Germline V CDR1 and CDR2: SGHTA, FQGNSA. CDR3 residues: CASSLGGDGAPLHF. CDR3 nucleotide sequence: TGTGCCAGCAGCTTAGGGGGGGATGGTGCACCCCTCCACTTT.

This chain links TRBV13 with TRBJ2-2; maybe TRBD1 (6 bases). V gave up 3 bases and J gave up 2 bases, with 13 bases separating them. The CDR3 covers 16 residues. CDR1 and CDR2 (germline): PRHDT, FYEKMQ (reference sequence). CDR3 in DNA: TGTGCCAGCAGCTTTTGGGGACAATCAAACACCGGGGAGCTGTTTTTT. Its protein product is CASSFWGQSNTGELFF.

This chain links TRBV6-2 or TRBV6-3 with TRBJ2-1; the D gene is possibly TRBD2 (6 bases). The CDR3 consists of 14 residues. CDR1 MNHEY and CDR2 SVGEGT come from the germline V gene. Trimming pared 5 bases from V and 4 bases from J, leaving 12 bases between. In DNA, the CDR3 is TGTGCCAGCAGTATAGCGGAGACGTACAATGAGCAGTTCTTC. Protein product: CASSIAETYNEQFF.

The chain uses TRBV7-2 and TRBJ1-1; D not resolved. Trimming cost V 1 base and J 5 bases, with 14 bases left between them. This CDR3 is built from 15 residues. Per the germline V gene, CDR1 is SGHTA and CDR2 is FQGNSA. The CDR3 region has the DNA TGTGCCAGCAGCTTAGGGACCCGGGCGGGGACTGAAGCTTTCTTT. Translated: CASSLGTRAGTEAFF. Full variable domain (outside the CDR3, taken from reference TRBV7-2 and TRBJ1-1): GAGVSQSPSNKVTEKGKDVELRCDPISGHTALYWYRQSLGQGLEFLIYFQGNSAPDKSGLPSDRFSAERTGGSVSTLTIQRTQQEDSAVYLCASSLGTRAGTEAFFGQGTRLTVV.

This chain connects TRBV11-2 to TRBJ1-2; 11 bases map to TRBD1. CDR1 is SGHAT and CDR2 is FQNNGV in the germline V gene. Trimming at V came to 1 base and at J to 1 base, leaving 11 bases not matched to a gene. The CDR3 has 19 residues. This chain's CDR3 is CASSLGWRDRGLDNYGYTF. DNA for the CDR3: TGTGCCAGCAGCTTAGGCTGGAGGGACAGGGGGTTAGATAACTATGGCTACACCTTC.

This chain connects TRBV5-4 to TRBJ2-3; the D gene is possibly TRBD2 (6 bases). With 1 base removed from V and 1 base from J, the gap between germline ends came to 22 bases. CDR1 is SGHNT, CDR2 YYREEE, per germline (reference sequence). The CDR3 covers 19 residues. The CDR3 nucleotides read TGTGCCAGCAGCTTGTGGACTAAATTTGCGCGAACCGGCACAGATACGCAGTATTTT. Protein sequence: CASSLWTKFARTGTDTQYF.

This chain links TRBV2 with TRBJ2-7; D perhaps matches TRBD2 (6 bases). Between the trimmed V and J ends, which lost 7 bases and 2 bases, there was a span of 12 bases. This CDR3 region has 13 residues. Per the germline V gene, CDR1 is SNHLY and CDR2 is FYNNEI. CDR3 sequence (DNA): TGTGCCAGCAACCGGAGACTAGCCTACGAGCAGTACTTC. It is translated as CASNRRLAYEQYF.